The 21 T cell receptor beta chains in this list originate from one sample, sequenced in a study of control samples from healthy donors and cancer patients. Measured with immunoSEQ multiplex PCR; TCRdb has only the in-frame clones, and not every one. The sample carries under 30,000 clones, 65% to 90% recorded once. Sequenced: PBMCs. These receptor sequences come from a woman in her sixties with head and neck cancer.

J is TRBJ2-1 and V is TRBV6-5; the match to TRBD1 covers 10 bases. With V trimmed by 7 bases and J by 4 bases, 4 bases remained unmatched. Germline CDR1 is MNHEY and CDR2 is SVGAGI. The CDR3 is made up of 14 amino acids. CDR3 loop: CASTDRGQYNEQFF. The CDR3 nucleotides read TGTGCCAGCACAGACAGGGGGCAATACAATGAGCAGTTCTTC.

The chain employs TRBV4-2 and TRBJ2-6; TRBD1 matches 8 bases. With 0 bases clipped from V and 0 bases from J, the junction kept 7 bases outside the gene matches. CDR3 length equals 19 residues. Germline V CDR1 and CDR2: LGHNA, YNFKEQ. CDR3 sequence (DNA): TGTGCCAGCAGCCAAGATAGGACAGGGCTTAGCTCTGGGGCCAACGTCCTGACTTTC. Translated: CASSQDRTGLSSGANVLTF.

The chain recombines TRBV4-2 with TRBJ2-5; TRBD2 matches at 9 bases. Trimming cost V 4 bases and J 5 bases; bases outside gene matches: 11. The CDR3 totals 16 residues. From germline, CDR1 is LGHNA and CDR2 YNFKEQ. CDR3 sequence: CASSPPAGGASETQYF. CDR3 coding DNA: TGTGCCAGCAGCCCCCCGGCGGGAGGGGCCTCGGAGACCCAGTACTTC.

The chain couples TRBV4-1 to TRBJ2-1, with 8 bases lining up with TRBD1. Trimming cost V 1 base and J 6 bases; bases outside gene matches: 14. Germline V gene lookup returns CDR1 MGHRA and CDR2 YSYEKL. The CDR3 has 18 residues. The CDR3 nucleotides are TGCGCCAGCAGCCAAGGACCCTCCATCGGGACAGGTGCCAATGAGCAGTTCTTC. It specifies CASSQGPSIGTGANEQFF.

Only a few counts were recorded for this clone. This chain joins TRBV7-3 and TRBJ2-3; 7 bases align to TRBD2. CDR3 size: 16 residues. With 1 base clipped from V and 4 bases from J, the junction kept 8 bases outside the gene matches. CDR1 and CDR2 (germline): SGHTA, FQGTGA. CDR3 amino acids: CASSLSTGGWADTQYF. The DNA for the CDR3 is TGTGCCAGCAGCTTAAGTACGGGAGGATGGGCAGATACGCAGTATTTT.

The chain links TRBV7-9 to TRBJ2-7; maybe TRBD1 (5 bases). Trimming took off 5 bases at V and 3 bases at J, with 11 bases between the two ends. The CDR3 consists of 13 residues. Germline V gives CDR1 SEHNR, CDR2 FQNEAQ (reference sequence). CDR3 protein: CASSPQGYYEQYF. The CDR3 DNA follows: TGTGCCAGCAGCCCCCAGGGTTACTACGAGCAGTACTTC.

The CDR3 bases are TGTGCCACCCCCACCCCTGGGGCCAACGTCCTGACTTTC. The encoded protein is CATPTPGANVLTF. This chain connects TRBV7-9 to TRBJ2-6; no clear D gene. Germline-derived CDR1 and CDR2 are SEHNR and FQNEAQ (reference sequence). Between the trimmed V and J ends, which lost 10 bases and 2 bases, there was a span of 9 bases. This CDR3 has 13 residues.

The rearrangement uses TRBV6-1 and TRBJ1-2; D not resolved. In germline, CDR1 is MNHNS, CDR2 SASEGT. The CDR3 spans 17 residues. The V and J ends lost 4 bases and 0 bases respectively, with 18 bases between them. CDR3 in amino acids: CASSAITQGLANYGYTF. The CDR3 DNA sequence: TGTGCCAGCAGTGCCATCACACAAGGGCTCGCTAACTATGGCTACACCTTC.

The V and J genes are TRBV12-5 and TRBJ1-2; the D gene is possibly TRBD1 (5 bases). Germline CDR1 reads LGHNT; CDR2 reads FRNRAP. CDR3 length equals 15 residues. V was shortened by 4 bases and J by 7 bases, with 19 bases between the two germline ends. The CDR3 nucleotides read TGTGCTAGTGGTTCGACTGGGACCCCCTGGGCTGGCTACACCTTC. Translated, it gives CASGSTGTPWAGYTF. Based on the CDR3 plus reference TRBV12-5 and TRBJ1-2, the full variable domain is DARVTQTPRHKVTEMGQEVTMRCQPILGHNTVFWYRQTMMQGLELLAYFRNRAPLDDSGMPKDRFSAEMPDATLATLKIQPSEPRDSAVYFCASGSTGTPWAGYTFGSGTRLTVV.

The rearrangement links TRBV27 to TRBJ1-1; TRBD1 matches 7 bases. Trimming cost V 8 bases and J 4 bases; bases outside gene matches: 4. The germline V gene has CDR1 MNHEY and CDR2 SMNVEV (reference sequence). The CDR3 has 12 residues. The DNA for the CDR3 is TGTGCCAGCCGAACAGGGGTCACTGAAGCTTTCTTT. Translated: CASRTGVTEAFF.

The CDR3 here is CASSLPLAGNTEAFF. The CDR3 DNA reads TGTGCCAGCAGCCTACCCCTGGCAGGCAACACTGAAGCTTTCTTT. The chain joins TRBV11-2 to TRBJ1-1; D is ambiguous. The CDR3 loop spans 15 amino acids. Per the germline V gene, CDR1 is SGHAT and CDR2 is FQNNGV. V was shortened by 5 bases and J by 2 bases, with 15 bases between the two germline ends.

The rearrangement joins TRBV12-3 or TRBV12-4 to TRBJ1-2; D gene unclear. The V and J ends lost 5 bases and 1 base respectively, with 8 bases between them. This CDR3 is built from 13 residues. CDR3 coding DNA: TGTGCCAGCAGTCGTACAATTAACTATGGCTACACCTTC. Its translation is CASSRTINYGYTF.

The V and J genes are TRBV2 and TRBJ1-4; TRBD1 matches at 7 bases. Germline lookup yields CDR1 SNHLY and CDR2 FYNNEI. The CDR3 is 14 amino acids. V was clipped by 5 bases and J by 5 bases; unmatched bases: 5. The CDR3 DNA reads TGTGCCAGCAGTCCCGACAGGGAGAATGAAAAACTGTTTTTT. This encodes CASSPDRENEKLFF.

This clone has only one observation. V and J are TRBV29-1 and TRBJ1-1; D may be TRBD1 (5 bases). This CDR3 region has 13 residues. The germline V gene has CDR1 SQVTM and CDR2 ANQGSEA. Trimming took 0 bases from V and 5 from J, leaving 10 bases between them. DNA for the CDR3: TGCAGCGTTGAAGAGGGGGTGCGTACTGAAGCTTTCTTT. Its translation: CSVEEGVRTEAFF. The full variable domain, rest sourced from reference TRBV29-1 and TRBJ1-1, is SAVISQKPSRDICQRGTSLTIQCQVDSQVTMMFWYRQQPGQSLTLIATANQGSEATYESGFVIDKFPISRPNLTFSTLTVSNMSPEDSSIYLCSVEEGVRTEAFFGQGTRLTVV.

The chain links TRBV5-5 to TRBJ1-1; no clear D. The CDR3 runs 12 residues. Germline values: CDR1 SGHKS, CDR2 YYEKEE (reference sequence). V lost 2 bases and J 4 bases, leaving 6 bases between the germline ends. Written as DNA, the CDR3 is TGTGCCAGCAGCTTAGGAAGCACTGAAGCTTTCTTT. It yields the protein CASSLGSTEAFF.

The genes are TRBV7-2 and TRBJ1-4, with 7 bases that match TRBD1. After removal of 4 bases from V and 10 bases from J, the junction contained 9 bases not matched to a gene. From germline, CDR1 is SGHTA and CDR2 FQGNSA. CDR3 length: 14 residues. The CDR3 sequence: CASSWDRSLGKLFF. Here the CDR3 DNA reads TGTGCCAGCAGCTGGGACAGATCATTAGGAAAACTGTTTTTT.

In its sample, this clone was seen once. V usage is TRBV7-2 and J usage is TRBJ1-5, with D possibly TRBD1 on 6 matching bases. The germline V and J ends were trimmed by 4 bases and 5 bases, with 9 bases remaining between them. Germline CDR1 reads SGHTA; CDR2 reads FQGNSA. The CDR3 is 13 amino acids. The DNA for the CDR3 is TGTGCCAGCAGCTACAGGGTTGATCAGCCCCAGCATTTT. It is translated as CASSYRVDQPQHF.

The rearrangement links TRBV9 to TRBJ2-7, with 7 bases identical to TRBD2. The CDR3 has 15 residues. Looked up from germline, CDR1 is SGDLS and CDR2 is YYNGEE. V shed 2 bases, J shed 6 bases, and the junction held 11 bases outside the gene matches. CDR3 residues: CASSVSAGTITEQYF. For the CDR3, the DNA is TGTGCCAGCAGCGTTTCAGCGGGGACCATTACCGAGCAGTACTTC.

This clone was detected once. V usage is TRBV7-9 and J usage is TRBJ2-5; tentatively, D is TRBD1 (6 bases). The length of the CDR3 is 15 residues. V was pared by 1 base and J by 4 bases, with 13 bases between. CDR1 and CDR2 from the germline V gene are SEHNR and FQNEAQ (reference sequence). The CDR3 loop is CASSLDKVRGETQYF. In nucleotides, the CDR3 is TGTGCCAGCAGCTTAGACAAAGTCAGGGGAGAGACCCAGTACTTC.

This chain connects TRBV2 to TRBJ1-1; D is unclear. Germline V lookup: CDR1 SNHLY, CDR2 FYNNEI. V was shortened by 4 bases and J by 0 bases, with 6 bases between the two germline ends. The CDR3 totals 13 residues. The DNA for the CDR3 is TGTGCCAGCAGTGGTTCATTGAACACTGAAGCTTTCTTT. This gives the protein CASSGSLNTEAFF.

V usage is TRBV4-2 and J usage is TRBJ2-5, with D possibly being TRBD1 or TRBD2 (5 bases each). Trimming left V 0 bases short and J 4 bases short, with 9 bases between. The germline V gene encodes CDR1 LGHNA and CDR2 YNFKEQ. This CDR3 has 14 amino acids. The CDR3 nucleotides read TGTGCCAGCAGCCAAGAAGAGGGGATAGAGACCCAGTACTTC. Amino acids: CASSQEEGIETQYF.